A selection of T cell receptor beta chains follows, all from one sample in a study of shared T cell receptors in the human thymus. Sequenced by immunoSEQ multiplex PCR; TCRdb stores in-frame clones only, minus some. The repertoire holds more than 550,000 clones, around 87% seen once, with 0.0094% in the top ten. The sample was also linked to a second study, of human thymus T cells.

The sample was thymocytes. The receptor source for this set is a boy younger than two with a congenital heart defect. Each CDR3 is given with its conserved first and last residue.

j_call: TRBJ2-7
cdr3_length: 13
v_call: TRBV7-8
cdr3_aa: CASSKPGIYEQYF

j_call: TRBJ2-7
cdr3_length: 14
v_call: TRBV4-3
cdr3_aa: CASSQVFRAYEQYF

j_call: TRBJ2-1
cdr3_length: 15
v_call: TRBV19
cdr3_aa: CASSIDLGGYNEQFF

j_call: TRBJ2-5
cdr3_length: 14
v_call: TRBV7-9
cdr3_aa: CASTPPEVGETQYF

j_call: TRBJ1-2
cdr3_length: 13
v_call: TRBV28
cdr3_aa: CAIGTGVGYGYTF

j_call: TRBJ1-5
cdr3_length: 17
v_call: TRBV15
cdr3_aa: CATSRVSSGTGDQPQHF

j_call: TRBJ1-6
cdr3_length: 17
v_call: TRBV28
cdr3_aa: CASSSRDRGHYDSPLHF

j_call: TRBJ1-1
cdr3_length: 13
v_call: TRBV19
cdr3_aa: CASSTHGRTEAFF

j_call: TRBJ1-2
cdr3_length: 12
v_call: TRBV19
cdr3_aa: CATREKTYGYTF

j_call: TRBJ1-2
cdr3_length: 16
v_call: TRBV11-2
cdr3_aa: CASSLLYKGEGNGYTF

j_call: TRBJ1-4
cdr3_length: 14
v_call: TRBV25-1
cdr3_aa: CASSATGDGEKLFF

j_call: TRBJ2-3
cdr3_length: 14
v_call: TRBV15
cdr3_aa: CATSREAGTDTQYF

j_call: TRBJ2-7
cdr3_length: 16
v_call: TRBV6-1
cdr3_aa: CASSEPTGDLRREQYF

j_call: TRBJ1-1
cdr3_length: 15
v_call: TRBV5-1
cdr3_aa: CASSSTGISTVEAFF

j_call: TRBJ1-3
cdr3_length: 13
v_call: TRBV15
cdr3_aa: CATSPRDGNTIYF

j_call: TRBJ2-7
cdr3_length: 14
v_call: TRBV19
cdr3_aa: CASSKSGISYEQYF

j_call: TRBJ2-3
cdr3_length: 16
v_call: TRBV7-2
cdr3_aa: CASSLALPRAPDTQYF

j_call: TRBJ1-5
cdr3_length: 14
v_call: TRBV28
cdr3_aa: CASSLRRIDQPQHF

j_call: TRBJ1-2
cdr3_length: 14
v_call: TRBV11-2
cdr3_aa: CASSYRALEYGYTF

j_call: TRBJ1-2
cdr3_length: 16
v_call: TRBV7-6
cdr3_aa: CASSWGDRARGYGYTF

j_call: TRBJ2-5
cdr3_length: 14
v_call: TRBV19
cdr3_aa: CATTRTSTEETQYF

j_call: TRBJ2-7
cdr3_length: 16
v_call: TRBV7-9
cdr3_aa: CASSHPGTAHPYEQYF

j_call: TRBJ2-1
cdr3_length: 15
v_call: TRBV4-3
cdr3_aa: CASSQVAGGHNEQFF

j_call: TRBJ1-3
cdr3_length: 18
v_call: TRBV4-3
cdr3_aa: CASSQDPGTHREWNTIYF

j_call: TRBJ1-5
cdr3_length: 18
v_call: TRBV4-2
cdr3_aa: CASSQEGGGDRAHQPQHF

j_call: TRBJ2-5
cdr3_length: 13
v_call: TRBV4-1
cdr3_aa: CASSQPRGETQYF

j_call: TRBJ1-2
cdr3_length: 13
v_call: TRBV5-8
cdr3_aa: CASSFVAGHGYTF

j_call: TRBJ1-2
cdr3_length: 15
v_call: TRBV14
cdr3_aa: CASSQGNRVKYGYTF

j_call: TRBJ1-1
cdr3_length: 17
v_call: TRBV4-1
cdr3_aa: CASSQDPRGWSGTEAFF

j_call: TRBJ1-6
cdr3_length: 15
v_call: TRBV25-1
cdr3_aa: CASSANSERNSPLHF

j_call: TRBJ2-7
cdr3_length: 21
v_call: TRBV5-1
cdr3_aa: CASSLGGDDRPRVMASYEQYF

j_call: TRBJ2-2
cdr3_length: 16
v_call: TRBV18
cdr3_aa: CASSQRQTPNTGELFF

j_call: TRBJ1-1
cdr3_length: 13
v_call: TRBV28
cdr3_aa: CASTLQPNTEAFF

j_call: TRBJ2-2
cdr3_length: 19
v_call: TRBV7-9
cdr3_aa: CASSLGPPTAPLGTGELFF

j_call: TRBJ2-6
cdr3_length: 16
v_call: TRBV27
cdr3_aa: CASSLSLTSGANVLTF

j_call: TRBJ1-3
cdr3_length: 15
v_call: TRBV2
cdr3_aa: CASREDGPSGNTIYF

j_call: TRBJ1-5
cdr3_length: 16
v_call: TRBV19
cdr3_aa: CASSMIRVRWNQPQHF